The T cell receptor (beta chain) under discussion was sequenced for a study of blood T cell repertoires in COVID-19. From germline, CDR1 is MGHDK and CDR2 SYGVNS. Trimming left V 4 bases short and J 4 bases short, with 14 bases between. The CDR3 covers 14 residues. Repertoires were generated with immunoSEQ multiplex PCR, while TCRdb's copy carries only in-frame clones and drops some. The sample has 150,000 to 200,000 clones; about nine tenths are singletons. The receptor's source is a man in his late teens or twenties who had recovered from COVID-19. V gene TRBV25-1 combines with J gene TRBJ2-7; perhaps TRBD1 as D (6 bases). What was sequenced was peripheral blood. The CDR3 sequence: CASSGRQQGYEQYF. CDR3 nucleotides: TGTGCCAGCAGTGGGCGACAACAGGGATACGAGCAGTACTTC.